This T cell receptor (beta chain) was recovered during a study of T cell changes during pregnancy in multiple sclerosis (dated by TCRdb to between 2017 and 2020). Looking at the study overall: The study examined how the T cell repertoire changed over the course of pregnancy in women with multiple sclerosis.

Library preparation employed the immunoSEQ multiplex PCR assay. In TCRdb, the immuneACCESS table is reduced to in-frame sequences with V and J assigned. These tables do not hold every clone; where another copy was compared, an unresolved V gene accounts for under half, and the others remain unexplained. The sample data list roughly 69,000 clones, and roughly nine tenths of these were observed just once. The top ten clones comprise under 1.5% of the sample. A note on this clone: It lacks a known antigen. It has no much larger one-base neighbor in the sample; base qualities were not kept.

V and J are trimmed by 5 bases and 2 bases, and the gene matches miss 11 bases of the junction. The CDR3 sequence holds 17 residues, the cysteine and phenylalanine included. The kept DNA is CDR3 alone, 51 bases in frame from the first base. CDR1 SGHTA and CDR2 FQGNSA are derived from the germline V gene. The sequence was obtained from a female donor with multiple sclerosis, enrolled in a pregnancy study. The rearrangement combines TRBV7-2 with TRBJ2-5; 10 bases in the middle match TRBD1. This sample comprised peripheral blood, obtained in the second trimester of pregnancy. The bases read TGTGCCAGCAGCACCGTTGGGACAGGGGATGGGCAAGAGACCCAGTACTTC. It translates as CASSTVGTGDGQETQYF. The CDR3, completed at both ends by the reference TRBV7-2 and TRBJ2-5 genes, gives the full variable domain GAGVSQSPSNKVTEKGKDVELRCDPISGHTALYWYRQSLGQGLEFLIYFQGNSAPDKSGLPSDRFSAERTGGSVSTLTIQRTQQEDSAVYLCASSTVGTGDGQETQYFGPGTRLLVL.